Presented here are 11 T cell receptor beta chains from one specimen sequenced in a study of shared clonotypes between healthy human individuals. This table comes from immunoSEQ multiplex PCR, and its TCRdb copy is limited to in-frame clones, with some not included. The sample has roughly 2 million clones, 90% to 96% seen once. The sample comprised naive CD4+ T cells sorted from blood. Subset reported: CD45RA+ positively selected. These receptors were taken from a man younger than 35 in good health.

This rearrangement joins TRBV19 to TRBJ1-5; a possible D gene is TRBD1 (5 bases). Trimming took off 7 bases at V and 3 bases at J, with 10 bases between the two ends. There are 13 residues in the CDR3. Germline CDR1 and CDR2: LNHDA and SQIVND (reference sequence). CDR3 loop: CASTRGINQPQHF. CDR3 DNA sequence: TGTGCCAGTACAAGGGGAATCAATCAGCCCCAGCATTTT.

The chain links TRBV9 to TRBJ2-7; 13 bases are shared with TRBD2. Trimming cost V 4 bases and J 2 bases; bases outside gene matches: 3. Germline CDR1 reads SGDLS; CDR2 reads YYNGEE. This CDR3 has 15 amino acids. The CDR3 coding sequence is TGTGCCAGCAGCCCTACTAGCGGGAGGGCCTACGAGCAGTACTTC. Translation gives CASSPTSGRAYEQYF.

The CDR3 coding sequence is TGTGCCAGTAGTGACCCGGGACAGGGTGGGTACAATGAGCAGTTCTTC. Amino acid sequence: CASSDPGQGGYNEQFF. V is TRBV19 and J is TRBJ2-1; 9 bases are a match to TRBD1. Germline-derived CDR1 and CDR2 are LNHDA and SQIVND (reference sequence). Trimming at V came to 5 bases and at J to 4 bases, leaving 9 bases not matched to a gene. This CDR3 has 16 residues.

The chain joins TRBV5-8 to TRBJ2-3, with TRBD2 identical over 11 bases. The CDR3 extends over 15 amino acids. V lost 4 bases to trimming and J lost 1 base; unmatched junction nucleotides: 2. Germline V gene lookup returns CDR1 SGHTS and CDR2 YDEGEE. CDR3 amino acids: CASSPGLAGTDTQYF. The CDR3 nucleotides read TGTGCCAGCAGCCCGGGACTAGCGGGCACAGATACGCAGTATTTT.

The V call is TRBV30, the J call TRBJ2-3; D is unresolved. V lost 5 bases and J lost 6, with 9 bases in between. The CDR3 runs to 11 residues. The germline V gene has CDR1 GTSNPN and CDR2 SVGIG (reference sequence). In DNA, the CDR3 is TGTGCCTGGGACCGAGCGGATACGCAGTATTTT. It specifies CAWDRADTQYF.

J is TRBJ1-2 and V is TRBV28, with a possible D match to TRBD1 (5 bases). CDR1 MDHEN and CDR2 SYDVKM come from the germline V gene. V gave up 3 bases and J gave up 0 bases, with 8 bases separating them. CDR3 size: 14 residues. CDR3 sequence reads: CASSLGGTNYGYTF. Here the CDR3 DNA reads TGTGCCAGCAGTTTGGGGGGGACTAACTATGGCTACACCTTC.

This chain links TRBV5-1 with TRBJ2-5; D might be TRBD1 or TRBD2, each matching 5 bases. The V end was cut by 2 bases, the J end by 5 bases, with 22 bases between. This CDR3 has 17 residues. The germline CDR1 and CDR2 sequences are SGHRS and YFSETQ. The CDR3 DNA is TGCGCCAGCAGCTTATCTTCGGCCTGGGGGATCGTGGAGACCCAGTACTTC. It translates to CASSLSSAWGIVETQYF.

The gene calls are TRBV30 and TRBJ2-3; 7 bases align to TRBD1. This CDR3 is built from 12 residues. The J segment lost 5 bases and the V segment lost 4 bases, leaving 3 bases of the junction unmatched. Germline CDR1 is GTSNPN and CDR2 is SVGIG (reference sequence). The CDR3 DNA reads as TGTGCCTGGACTAGACAGGGAGATACGCAGTATTTT. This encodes CAWTRQGDTQYF.

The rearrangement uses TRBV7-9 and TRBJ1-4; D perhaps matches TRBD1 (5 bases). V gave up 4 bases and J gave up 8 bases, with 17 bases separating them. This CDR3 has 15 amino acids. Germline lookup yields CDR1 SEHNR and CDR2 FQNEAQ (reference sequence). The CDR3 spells CASSSFRAGSEKLFF. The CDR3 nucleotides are TGTGCCAGCAGCTCCTTCAGGGCCGGGTCGGAAAAACTGTTTTTT.

The CDR3 DNA is TGTGCCAGCAGCTTAGCCCCAGAAGGACAGGGCGGCACCTTC. This translates into CASSLAPEGQGGTF. This chain uses TRBV7-9 with TRBJ1-2, with TRBD1 matching over 8 bases. The germline V gene has CDR1 SEHNR and CDR2 FQNEAQ (reference sequence). The CDR3 covers 14 residues. The V gene end was trimmed by 0 bases and the J gene end by 13 bases; junction bases not matched to a gene: 10.

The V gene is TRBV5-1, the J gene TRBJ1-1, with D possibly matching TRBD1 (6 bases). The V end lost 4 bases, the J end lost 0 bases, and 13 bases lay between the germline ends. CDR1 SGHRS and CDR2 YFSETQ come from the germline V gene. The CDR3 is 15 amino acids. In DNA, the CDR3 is TGCGCCAGCAGCGAGGGACATATAGTGAACACTGAAGCTTTCTTT. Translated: CASSEGHIVNTEAFF.